This TCR beta chain originates from a study of OX40 agonist ivuxolimab in advanced cancers. About the research overall: While on treatment, patients had intravenous ivuxolimab at 0.01 to 10 mg/kg every 2 weeks. Cohort: about 80% men, mean age approximately 60, aged roughly 23 to 79.

The study, taken as a whole, reports: On average, CD8+ T cells had more expanded clones than CD4+.

This clone appeared once. Its antigen is unidentified. The data were produced by immunoSEQ multiplex PCR, yet TCRdb's version contains in-frame clones alone and is incomplete. Of more than 50,000 clones in the sample, about four fifths are singletons; the top ten hold about 4.8%. The V end lost 7 bases, the J end lost 6 bases, and 13 bases lay between the germline ends. The CDR3 has 13 amino acids. CDR1 is MNHNS, CDR2 SASEGT, per germline. This chain joins TRBV6-1 and TRBJ1-3; no reliable D call. This receptor was taken from an adult with an advanced solid tumor such as melanoma, head and neck, liver or kidney cancer. Material: CD4+ or CD8+ T cells sorted from blood, obtained in a trial of the OX40 agonist ivuxolimab. DNA of the CDR3: TGTGCCAGCACCAACCGCGGGTCAAACACCATATATTTT. It specifies CASTNRGSNTIYF.